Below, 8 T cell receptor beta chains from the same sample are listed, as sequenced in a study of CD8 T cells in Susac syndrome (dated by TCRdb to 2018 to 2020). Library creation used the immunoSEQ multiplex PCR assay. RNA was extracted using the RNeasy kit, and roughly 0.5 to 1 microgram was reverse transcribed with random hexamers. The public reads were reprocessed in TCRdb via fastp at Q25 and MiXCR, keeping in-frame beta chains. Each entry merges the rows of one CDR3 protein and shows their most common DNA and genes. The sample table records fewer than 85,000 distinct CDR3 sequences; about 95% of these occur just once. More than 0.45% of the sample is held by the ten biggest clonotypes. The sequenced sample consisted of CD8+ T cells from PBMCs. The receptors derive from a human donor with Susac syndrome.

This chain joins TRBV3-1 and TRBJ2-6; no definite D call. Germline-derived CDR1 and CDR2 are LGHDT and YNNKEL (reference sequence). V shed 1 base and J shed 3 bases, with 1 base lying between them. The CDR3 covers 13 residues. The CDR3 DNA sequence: TGTGCCAGCAGCCAAGTTGGGGCCAACGTCCTGACTTTC. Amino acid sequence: CASSQVGANVLTF.

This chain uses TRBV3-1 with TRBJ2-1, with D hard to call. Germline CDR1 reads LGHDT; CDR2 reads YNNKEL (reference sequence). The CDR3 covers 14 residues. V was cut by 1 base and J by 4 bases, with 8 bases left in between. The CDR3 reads CASSQVSLYNEQFF. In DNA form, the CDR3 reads TGTGCCAGCAGCCAAGTCAGTCTATACAATGAGCAGTTCTTC.

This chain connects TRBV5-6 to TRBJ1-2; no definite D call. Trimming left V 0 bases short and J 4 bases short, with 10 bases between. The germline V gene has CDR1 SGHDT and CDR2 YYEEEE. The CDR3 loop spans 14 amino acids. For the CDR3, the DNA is TGTGCCAGCAGCTTGGGAAGTAACCCCTATGGCTACACCTTC. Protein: CASSLGSNPYGYTF.

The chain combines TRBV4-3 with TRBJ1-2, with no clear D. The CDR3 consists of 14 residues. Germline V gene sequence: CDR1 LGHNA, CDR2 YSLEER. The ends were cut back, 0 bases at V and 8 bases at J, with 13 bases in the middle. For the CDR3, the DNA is TGCGCCAGCAGCCAAGACAGTACCTCAGGCGGCTACACCTTC. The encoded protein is CASSQDSTSGGYTF.

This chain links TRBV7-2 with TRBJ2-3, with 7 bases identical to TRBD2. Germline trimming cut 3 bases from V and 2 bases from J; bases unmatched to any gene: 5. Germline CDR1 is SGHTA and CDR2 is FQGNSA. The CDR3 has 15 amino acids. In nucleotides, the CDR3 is TGTGCCAGCAGCTTTAGCGGGTCAGTCACAGATACGCAGTATTTT. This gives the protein CASSFSGSVTDTQYF.

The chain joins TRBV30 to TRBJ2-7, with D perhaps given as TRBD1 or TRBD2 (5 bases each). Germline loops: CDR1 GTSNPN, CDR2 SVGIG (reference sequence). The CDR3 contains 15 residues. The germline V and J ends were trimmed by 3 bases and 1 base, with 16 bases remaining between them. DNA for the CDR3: TGTGCCTGGAGAACGATAAGGGACCCTTCCTACGAGCAGTACTTC. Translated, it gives CAWRTIRDPSYEQYF.

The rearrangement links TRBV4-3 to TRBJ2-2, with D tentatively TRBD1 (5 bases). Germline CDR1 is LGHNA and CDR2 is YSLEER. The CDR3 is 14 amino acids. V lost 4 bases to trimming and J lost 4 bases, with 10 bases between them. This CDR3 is CASSPDSSTGELFF. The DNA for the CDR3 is TGCGCCAGCAGCCCAGACAGTAGCACCGGGGAGCTGTTTTTT.

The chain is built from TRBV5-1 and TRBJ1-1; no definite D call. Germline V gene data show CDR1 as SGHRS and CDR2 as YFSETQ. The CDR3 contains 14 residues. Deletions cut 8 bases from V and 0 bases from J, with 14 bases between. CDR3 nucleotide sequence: TGCGCCAGACCTTTAACATATATGAACACTGAAGCTTTCTTT. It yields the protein CARPLTYMNTEAFF.